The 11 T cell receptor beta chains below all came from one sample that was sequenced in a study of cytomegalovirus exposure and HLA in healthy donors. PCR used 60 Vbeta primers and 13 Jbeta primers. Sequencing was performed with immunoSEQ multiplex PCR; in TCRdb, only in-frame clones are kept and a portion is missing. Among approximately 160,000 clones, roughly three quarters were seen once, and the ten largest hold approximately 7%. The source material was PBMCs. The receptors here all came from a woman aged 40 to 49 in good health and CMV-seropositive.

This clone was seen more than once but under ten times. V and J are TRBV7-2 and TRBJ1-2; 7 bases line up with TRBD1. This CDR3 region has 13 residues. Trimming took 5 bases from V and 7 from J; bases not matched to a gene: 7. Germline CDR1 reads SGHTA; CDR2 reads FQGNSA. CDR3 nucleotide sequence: TGTGCCAGCAGCAGGGGGCAGCTGGTTGGCTACACCTTC. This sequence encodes CASSRGQLVGYTF.

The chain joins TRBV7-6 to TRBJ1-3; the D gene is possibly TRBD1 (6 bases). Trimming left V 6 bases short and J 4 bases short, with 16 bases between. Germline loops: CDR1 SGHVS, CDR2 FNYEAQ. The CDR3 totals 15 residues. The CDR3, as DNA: TGTGCCAGCAGTCAGAGGGGGGGGGACGGAAACACCATATATTTT. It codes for CASSQRGGDGNTIYF.

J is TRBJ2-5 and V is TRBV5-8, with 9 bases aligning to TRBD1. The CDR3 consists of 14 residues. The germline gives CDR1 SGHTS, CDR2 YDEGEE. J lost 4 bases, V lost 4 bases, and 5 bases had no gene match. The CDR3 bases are TGTGCCAGCAGCGGGGACAGGGCTTCAGAGACCCAGTACTTC. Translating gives CASSGDRASETQYF.

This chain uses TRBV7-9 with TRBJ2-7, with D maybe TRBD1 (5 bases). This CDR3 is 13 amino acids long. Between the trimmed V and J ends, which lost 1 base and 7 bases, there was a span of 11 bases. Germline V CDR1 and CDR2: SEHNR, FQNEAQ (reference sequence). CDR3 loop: CASSLERTREQYF. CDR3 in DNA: TGTGCCAGCAGCTTAGAAAGGACACGGGAGCAGTACTTC.

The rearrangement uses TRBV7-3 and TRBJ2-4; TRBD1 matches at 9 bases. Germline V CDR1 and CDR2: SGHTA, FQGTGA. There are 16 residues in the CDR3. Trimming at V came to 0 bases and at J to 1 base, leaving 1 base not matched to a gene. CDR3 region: CASSLTGQGAKNIQYF. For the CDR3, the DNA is TGTGCCAGCAGCTTAACTGGACAGGGGGCCAAAAACATTCAGTACTTC.

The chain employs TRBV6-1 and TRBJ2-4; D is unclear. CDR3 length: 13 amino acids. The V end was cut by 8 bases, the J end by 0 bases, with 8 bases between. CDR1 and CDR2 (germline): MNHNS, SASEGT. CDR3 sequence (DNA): TGTGCCAGCTGGAGCCTAGCCAAAAACATTCAGTACTTC. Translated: CASWSLAKNIQYF.

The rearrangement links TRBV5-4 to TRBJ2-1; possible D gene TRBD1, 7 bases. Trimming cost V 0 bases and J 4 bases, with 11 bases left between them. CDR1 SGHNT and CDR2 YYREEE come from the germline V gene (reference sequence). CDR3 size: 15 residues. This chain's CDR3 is CASSLVRGTYNEQFF. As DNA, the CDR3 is TGTGCCAGCAGCTTGGTCAGGGGGACTTACAATGAGCAGTTCTTC.

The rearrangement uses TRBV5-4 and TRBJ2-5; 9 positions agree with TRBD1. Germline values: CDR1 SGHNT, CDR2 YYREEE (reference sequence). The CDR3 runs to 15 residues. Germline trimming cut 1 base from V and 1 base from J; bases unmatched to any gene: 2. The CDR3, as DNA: TGTGCCAGCAGCTTGCGGGACAGGGTCCAAGAGACCCAGTACTTC. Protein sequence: CASSLRDRVQETQYF.

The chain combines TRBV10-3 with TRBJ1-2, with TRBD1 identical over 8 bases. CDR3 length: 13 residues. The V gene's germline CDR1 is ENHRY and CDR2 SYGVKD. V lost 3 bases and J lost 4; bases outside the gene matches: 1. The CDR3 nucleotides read TGTGCCATCAGTGAAGACAGGGGCTATGGCTACACCTTC. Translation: CAISEDRGYGYTF.

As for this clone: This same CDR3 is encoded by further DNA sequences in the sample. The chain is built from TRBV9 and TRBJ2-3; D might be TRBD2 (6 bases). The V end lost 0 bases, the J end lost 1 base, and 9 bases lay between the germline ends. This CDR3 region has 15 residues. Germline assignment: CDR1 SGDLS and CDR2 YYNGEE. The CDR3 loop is CASSVAGGGTDTQYF. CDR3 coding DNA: TGTGCCAGCAGCGTAGCCGGCGGGGGCACAGATACGCAGTATTTT.

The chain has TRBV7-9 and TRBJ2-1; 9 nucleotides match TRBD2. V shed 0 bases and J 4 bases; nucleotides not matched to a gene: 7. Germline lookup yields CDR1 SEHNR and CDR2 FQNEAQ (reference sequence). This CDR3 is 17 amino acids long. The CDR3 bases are TGTGCCAGCAGCTTAGCGGGACTAGCCTCCAGATACAATGAGCAGTTCTTC. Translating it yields CASSLAGLASRYNEQFF.